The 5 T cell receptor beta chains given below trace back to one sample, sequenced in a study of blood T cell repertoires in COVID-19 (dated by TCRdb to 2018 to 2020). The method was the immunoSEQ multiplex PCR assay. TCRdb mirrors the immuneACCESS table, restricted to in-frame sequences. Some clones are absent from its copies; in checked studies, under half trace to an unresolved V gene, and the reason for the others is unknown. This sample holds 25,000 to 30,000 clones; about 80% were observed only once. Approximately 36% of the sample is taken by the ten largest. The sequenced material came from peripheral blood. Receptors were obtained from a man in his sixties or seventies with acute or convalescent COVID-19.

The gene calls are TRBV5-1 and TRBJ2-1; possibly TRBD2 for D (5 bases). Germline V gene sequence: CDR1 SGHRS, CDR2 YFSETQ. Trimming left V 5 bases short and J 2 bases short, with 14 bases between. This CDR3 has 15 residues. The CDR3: CASSQYGETYNEQFF. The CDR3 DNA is TGCGCCAGCAGTCAATACGGGGAAACCTACAATGAGCAGTTCTTC.

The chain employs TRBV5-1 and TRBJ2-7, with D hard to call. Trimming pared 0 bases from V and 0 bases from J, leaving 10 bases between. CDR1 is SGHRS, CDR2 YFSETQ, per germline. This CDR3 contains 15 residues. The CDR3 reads CASSLGLTVSYEQYF. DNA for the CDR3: TGCGCCAGCAGCTTGGGATTAACAGTCTCCTACGAGCAGTACTTC.

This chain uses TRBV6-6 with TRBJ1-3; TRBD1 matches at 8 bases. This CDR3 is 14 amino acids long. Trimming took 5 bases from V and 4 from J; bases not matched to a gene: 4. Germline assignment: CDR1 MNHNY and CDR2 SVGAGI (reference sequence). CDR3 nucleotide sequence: TGTGCCAGCAGTGCCCGGGACAGGGGAAACACCATATATTTT. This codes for CASSARDRGNTIYF.

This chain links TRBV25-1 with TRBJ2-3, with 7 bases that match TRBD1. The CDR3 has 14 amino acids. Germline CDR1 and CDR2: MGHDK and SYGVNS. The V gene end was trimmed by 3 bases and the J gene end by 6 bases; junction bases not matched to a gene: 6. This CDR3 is CASSDSGGADTQYF. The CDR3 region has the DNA TGTGCCAGCAGTGATTCAGGGGGAGCGGATACGCAGTATTTT. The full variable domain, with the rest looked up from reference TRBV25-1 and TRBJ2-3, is EADIYQTPRYLVIGTGKKITLECSQTMGHDKMYWYQQDPGMELHLIHYSYGVNSTEKGDLSSESTVSRIRTEHFPLTLESARPSHTSQYLCASSDSGGADTQYFGPGTRLTVL.

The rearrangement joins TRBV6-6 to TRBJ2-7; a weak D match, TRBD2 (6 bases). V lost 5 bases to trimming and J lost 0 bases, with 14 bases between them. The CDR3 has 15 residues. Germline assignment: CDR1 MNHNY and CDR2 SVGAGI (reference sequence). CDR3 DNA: TGTGCCAGCAGTCGAGGGGACTTAAGCTCCTACGAGCAGTACTTC. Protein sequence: CASSRGDLSSYEQYF.